These T cell receptor beta chains were read from a single sample in a study of cytomegalovirus exposure and HLA in healthy donors. Method: immunoSEQ multiplex PCR; TCRdb's copy keeps in-frame clones and lacks some. This sample has fewer than 250,000 clones, with around 90% found just once. Sequencing was done on a sample of PBMCs. The receptors originated from a woman aged 18-30 years in good health and CMV-seronegative. CDR3s include the opening cysteine and the closing phenylalanine or tryptophan. Each record gives: J gene, D gene, clone size, V gene, CDR3 protein, CDR3 DNA. D genes are given only for firm matches. Size is stated for part of the rows, as once, few or many counts, or as a class when the clone is expanded.

TRBJ1-1,NA,NA,TRBV6-1,CASSVHGSSEAFF,TGTGCCAGCAGTGTCCACGGGTCTAGTGAAGCTTTCTTT
TRBJ1-5,NA,NA,TRBV20-1,CSAPGNQPQHF,TGCAGTGCCCCAGGCAATCAGCCCCAGCATTTT
TRBJ2-7,TRBD2,NA,TRBV5-1,CASSSTGTSAEQYF,TGCGCCAGCAGCTCGACCGGGACTAGCGCCGAGCAGTACTTC
TRBJ2-7,TRBD2,NA,TRBV6-1,CASRDPGLAGDEQYF,TGTGCCAGCAGGGACCCAGGACTAGCGGGAGACGAGCAGTACTTC
TRBJ2-7,TRBD1,NA,TRBV11-3,CASSPRLDRDEQYF,TGTGCCAGCAGCCCTAGACTCGACAGGGACGAGCAGTACTTC
TRBJ1-5,NA,NA,TRBV27,CASSLLSTGQPQHF,TGTGCCAGCAGTTTGTTGAGCACAGGACAGCCCCAGCATTTT
TRBJ2-1,TRBD2,NA,TRBV11-2,CASRGLAESSYNEQFF,TGTGCCAGCAGGGGACTAGCGGAGAGCTCCTACAATGAGCAGTTCTTC
TRBJ1-4,NA,once,TRBV7-9,CASSSGQHNEKLFF,TGTGCCAGCAGCTCCGGACAGCACAATGAAAAACTGTTTTTT
TRBJ1-4,NA,NA,TRBV25-1,CASSDPSGWANEKLFF,TGTGCCAGCAGTGACCCCTCCGGGTGGGCTAATGAAAAACTGTTTTTT
TRBJ2-7,TRBD2,NA,TRBV18,CASSPSSSGGSQSSYEQYF,TGTGCCAGCTCACCATCGTCTAGCGGGGGTTCCCAAAGCTCCTACGAGCAGTACTTC
TRBJ1-2,NA,few,TRBV28,CASSRGYGYTF,TGTGCCAGCAGTCGCGGCTATGGCTACACCTTC
TRBJ1-2,NA,NA,TRBV6-6,CASSAELSYGYTF,TGTGCCAGCAGTGCTGAACTCTCCTATGGCTACACCTTC
TRBJ2-1,TRBD1,NA,TRBV6-1,CASSEAPGTVSYNEQFF,TGTGCCAGCAGTGAAGCGCCGGGGACAGTCTCCTACAATGAGCAGTTCTTC
TRBJ1-5,TRBD1,NA,TRBV18,CASSLTGADQPQHF,TGTGCCAGCTCACTGACAGGGGCGGATCAGCCCCAGCATTTT
TRBJ1-1,NA,NA,TRBV7-3,CASSPVGRNTEAFF,TGTGCCAGCAGCCCTGTGGGGCGGAACACTGAAGCTTTCTTT
TRBJ2-7,TRBD2,NA,TRBV9,CASSVGTSGNYEQYF,TGTGCCAGCAGCGTAGGGACTAGCGGGAATTACGAGCAGTACTTC
TRBJ1-3,TRBD1,NA,TRBV5-6,CASSLGYDGTGATIYF,TGTGCCAGCAGCTTGGGATATGACGGGACAGGGGCCACCATATATTTT
TRBJ2-1,NA,NA,TRBV9,CASSVGKEINEQFF,TGTGCCAGCAGCGTAGGAAAAGAGATCAATGAGCAGTTCTTC
TRBJ2-7,TRBD1,NA,TRBV28,CASSLSGTEFYEQYF,TGTGCCAGCAGTTTGTCCGGGACAGAATTCTACGAGCAGTACTTC
TRBJ2-2,NA,NA,TRBV11-1,CASSNGVGTGELFF,TGTGCCAGCAGCAACGGGGTTGGCACCGGGGAGCTGTTTTTT
TRBJ1-1,TRBD1,NA,TRBV27,CASSPTGIKEAFF,TGTGCCAGCAGCCCGACAGGGATCAAGGAAGCTTTCTTT
TRBJ1-4,TRBD1,medium-sized,TRBV6-1,CASIRTGGGEKLFF,TGTGCCAGCATTCGGACAGGGGGAGGCGAAAAACTGTTTTTT
TRBJ1-5,NA,NA,TRBV29-1,CSVETQGNQPQHF,TGCAGCGTTGAAACACAGGGCAATCAGCCCCAGCATTTT
TRBJ1-1,NA,NA,TRBV6-5,CASSRLQGNTEAFF,TGTGCCAGCAGTCGCCTGCAGGGTAACACTGAAGCTTTCTTT
TRBJ2-7,NA,NA,TRBV6-1,CASIYSYEQYF,TGTGCCAGCATTTACTCCTACGAGCAGTACTTC
TRBJ2-1,TRBD2,NA,TRBV29-1,CSVDGLADYNEQFF,TGCAGCGTTGACGGGCTAGCGGACTACAATGAGCAGTTCTTC
TRBJ1-3,NA,NA,TRBV4-1,CASSRDARVGRGNTIYF,TGCGCCAGCAGCCGAGATGCGCGTGTGGGGCGCGGAAACACCATATATTTT
TRBJ1-1,TRBD1,once,TRBV4-1,CASSQLTGGGGTEAFF,TGCGCCAGCAGCCAACTAACAGGGGGAGGCGGCACTGAAGCTTTCTTT
TRBJ2-7,TRBD2,NA,TRBV9,CASAPGLAPEQYF,TGTGCCAGCGCTCCGGGACTAGCGCCCGAGCAGTACTTC
TRBJ2-1,NA,NA,TRBV7-8,CASSLGLSEQFF,TGTGCCAGCAGCTTAGGGCTCTCCGAGCAGTTCTTC
TRBJ1-6,NA,NA,TRBV2,CASTVRETLHF,TGTGCCAGCACGGTCCGGGAAACCCTCCACTTT
TRBJ2-7,TRBD1,NA,TRBV7-9,CASSQPQGASYEQYF,TGTGCCAGCAGCCAACCCCAGGGGGCGAGCTACGAGCAGTACTTC
TRBJ1-4,NA,NA,TRBV18,CASSPWGDEKLFF,TGTGCCAGCTCACCATGGGGCGATGAAAAACTGTTTTTT
TRBJ2-7,TRBD1,NA,TRBV5-8,CASSLGFWDRSEQYF,TGTGCCAGCAGCTTGGGGTTTTGGGACAGATCCGAGCAGTACTTC
TRBJ2-3,TRBD1,NA,TRBV29-1,CSVGRQGPTDTQYF,TGCAGCGTTGGAAGACAGGGTCCGACAGATACGCAGTATTTT
TRBJ1-3,NA,NA,TRBV28,CASYSVHYSGNTIYF,TGTGCCAGTTACTCCGTTCACTACTCTGGAAACACCATATATTTT
TRBJ2-7,NA,few,TRBV6-5,CASSYQTSSEQYF,TGTGCCAGCAGTTACCAGACTAGTTCCGAGCAGTACTTC
TRBJ2-1,NA,NA,TRBV4-3,CASSPGRTRNEQFF,TGCGCCAGCAGCCCCGGCCGCACGAGGAATGAGCAGTTCTTC
TRBJ2-6,TRBD1,NA,TRBV25-1,CASSADRGTGANVLTF,TGTGCCAGCAGTGCGGACAGGGGGACTGGGGCCAACGTCCTGACTTTC
TRBJ2-5,NA,NA,TRBV10-3,CAISESSMETQYF,TGTGCCATCAGTGAGTCGAGTATGGAGACCCAGTACTTC